Listed below are T cell receptor beta chains from one sample, sequenced in a study of T cell responses to AZD1222 COVID-19 vaccine. Profiled with immunoSEQ multiplex PCR; TCRdb holds only in-frame clones, not every one. The table shows roughly 80,000 clones, with about 91% occurring only once. Sequencing used peripheral blood, obtained on day 0 of AZD1222 vaccination. Every receptor here comes from an adult in good health. CDR3s include the opening cysteine and the closing phenylalanine or tryptophan. The order of the fields is V gene, D gene, clone size, J gene, CDR3 protein, CDR3 DNA. A D gene is named only where the DNA matches it firmly. Clone size, where shown, is once, few, many, or a class for clones that have expanded.

v_call: TRBV18
d_call: TRBD1
clone_size: .
j_call: TRBJ1-1
cdr3_aa: CASSPPGQSHTEAFF
cdr3_nt: TGTGCCAGCTCACCACCGGGACAGTCCCACACTGAAGCTTTCTTT

v_call: TRBV5-1
d_call: .
clone_size: .
j_call: TRBJ1-1
cdr3_aa: CASTELSNTEAFF
cdr3_nt: TGCGCCAGCACCGAATTATCGAACACTGAAGCTTTCTTT

v_call: TRBV27
d_call: TRBD1
clone_size: .
j_call: TRBJ2-2
cdr3_aa: CASSLSGGWDTGELFF
cdr3_nt: TGTGCCAGCAGTCTCTCAGGGGGATGGGACACCGGGGAGCTGTTTTTT

v_call: TRBV7-8
d_call: TRBD2
clone_size: .
j_call: TRBJ2-1
cdr3_aa: CASSLAGGHSYNEQFF
cdr3_nt: TGTGCCAGCAGCTTAGCGGGAGGGCACTCCTACAATGAGCAGTTCTTC

v_call: TRBV9
d_call: .
clone_size: .
j_call: TRBJ2-7
cdr3_aa: CASSVGQSTSYEQYF
cdr3_nt: TGTGCCAGCAGCGTAGGACAGAGTACCTCCTACGAGCAGTACTTC

v_call: TRBV5-1
d_call: TRBD1
clone_size: .
j_call: TRBJ1-1
cdr3_aa: CASSQKTGATEAFF
cdr3_nt: TGCGCCAGCAGCCAAAAGACAGGGGCCACTGAAGCTTTCTTT

v_call: TRBV6-2/TRBV6-3
d_call: TRBD2
clone_size: .
j_call: TRBJ2-1
cdr3_aa: CASSRGLAGYNEQFF
cdr3_nt: TGTGCCAGCAGTAGGGGACTAGCGGGTTACAATGAGCAGTTCTTC

v_call: TRBV28
d_call: .
clone_size: few
j_call: TRBJ1-5
cdr3_aa: CASSKRGSGIQPQHF
cdr3_nt: TGTGCCAGCAGTAAGAGAGGGAGCGGTATTCAGCCCCAGCATTTT

v_call: TRBV6-5
d_call: TRBD1
clone_size: .
j_call: TRBJ2-7
cdr3_aa: CASRQGDEQYF
cdr3_nt: TGTGCCAGCAGGCAGGGGGACGAGCAGTACTTC

v_call: TRBV19
d_call: .
clone_size: .
j_call: TRBJ2-3
cdr3_aa: CASSPQWSTDTQYF
cdr3_nt: TGTGCCAGTAGTCCCCAGTGGAGCACAGATACGCAGTATTTT

v_call: TRBV18
d_call: TRBD2
clone_size: .
j_call: TRBJ2-5
cdr3_aa: CASSPRDGRGYQETQYF
cdr3_nt: TGTGCCAGCTCACCACGTGACGGGAGGGGATATCAAGAGACCCAGTACTTC

v_call: TRBV7-6
d_call: TRBD1
clone_size: .
j_call: TRBJ2-7
cdr3_aa: CASSLGPASGTGTYEQYF
cdr3_nt: TGTGCCAGCAGCTTAGGACCCGCATCGGGGACAGGGACCTACGAGCAGTACTTC

v_call: TRBV18
d_call: .
clone_size: once
j_call: TRBJ2-7
cdr3_aa: CASSPLGAEQYF
cdr3_nt: TGTGCCAGCTCACCACTAGGAGCCGAGCAGTACTTC

v_call: TRBV30
d_call: TRBD2
clone_size: .
j_call: TRBJ2-2
cdr3_aa: CAWSYRDSGTSGRIAGELFF
cdr3_nt: TGTGCCTGGAGTTATCGGGACAGTGGGACTAGCGGGAGAATTGCCGGGGAGCTGTTTTTT

v_call: TRBV30
d_call: .
clone_size: once
j_call: TRBJ1-2
cdr3_aa: CAWGLGPGNYGYTF
cdr3_nt: TGTGCCTGGGGACTCGGGCCAGGAAACTATGGCTACACCTTC

v_call: TRBV6-5
d_call: .
clone_size: .
j_call: TRBJ2-2
cdr3_aa: CASTENTGELFF
cdr3_nt: TGTGCCAGCACAGAGAACACCGGGGAGCTGTTTTTT

v_call: TRBV3-1/TRBV3-2
d_call: TRBD2
clone_size: .
j_call: TRBJ2-1
cdr3_aa: CASSPRGLAGSGSYNEQFF
cdr3_nt: TGTGCCAGCAGCCCCCGGGGACTAGCGGGATCGGGGTCCTACAATGAGCAGTTCTTC

v_call: TRBV6-4
d_call: TRBD2
clone_size: .
j_call: TRBJ2-2
cdr3_aa: CASSPSGFTGELFF
cdr3_nt: TGTGCCAGTTCTCCTAGCGGTTTCACCGGGGAGCTGTTTTTT

v_call: TRBV18
d_call: .
clone_size: .
j_call: TRBJ2-5
cdr3_aa: CASSPPEGRETQYF
cdr3_nt: TGTGCCAGCTCACCACCGGAGGGGAGAGAGACCCAGTACTTC

v_call: TRBV10-2
d_call: .
clone_size: .
j_call: TRBJ1-2
cdr3_aa: CASSESILGAYGYTF
cdr3_nt: TGCGCCAGCAGTGAGTCGATTCTAGGCGCGTATGGCTACACCTTC

v_call: TRBV24-1
d_call: .
clone_size: .
j_call: TRBJ1-1
cdr3_aa: CATKGGDPGEAFF
cdr3_nt: TGTGCCACCAAGGGCGGTGACCCGGGAGAAGCTTTCTTT

v_call: TRBV2
d_call: .
clone_size: .
j_call: TRBJ2-7
cdr3_aa: CASSGSRGAYEQYF
cdr3_nt: TGTGCCAGCAGTGGGTCCCGGGGGGCATACGAGCAGTACTTC

v_call: TRBV5-1
d_call: TRBD1
clone_size: .
j_call: TRBJ2-5
cdr3_aa: CASSLTGEETQYF
cdr3_nt: TGCGCCAGCAGCTTAACAGGGGAAGAGACCCAGTACTTC

v_call: TRBV5-5
d_call: .
clone_size: once
j_call: TRBJ1-3
cdr3_aa: CASSRRGLLSGNTIYF
cdr3_nt: TGTGCCAGCAGCCGAAGAGGACTGCTCTCTGGAAACACCATATATTTT

v_call: TRBV28
d_call: .
clone_size: once
j_call: TRBJ1-2
cdr3_aa: CASTSGSGGYTF
cdr3_nt: TGTGCCAGCACCTCGGGGTCTGGTGGCTACACCTTC

v_call: TRBV6-5
d_call: TRBD1
clone_size: .
j_call: TRBJ2-7
cdr3_aa: CASSRQGINEQYF
cdr3_nt: TGTGCCAGCAGTCGACAGGGCATCAACGAGCAGTACTTC

v_call: TRBV19
d_call: TRBD2
clone_size: few
j_call: TRBJ2-1
cdr3_aa: CAISSGRFESEQFF
cdr3_nt: TGTGCCATTTCAAGCGGGAGATTTGAGAGTGAGCAGTTCTTC